This T cell receptor beta chain appears in the sequencing data of a study of CD8 T cells in Susac syndrome. Roughly 0.5 to 1 ug RNA was reverse transcribed with random hexamers. Multiplex PCR with immunoSEQ amplified the TCR beta CDR3 across 54 Vbeta and 13 Jbeta. TCRdb independently ran MiXCR on the immunoSEQ multiplex PCR reads; one entry per CDR3 protein. Among 180,000 or so distinct CDR3 sequences listed, roughly 96% were seen once. CDR3 length equals 15 residues. V lost 1 base, J lost 0 bases, and 9 bases lay in between. CDR1 SQVTM and CDR2 ANQGSEA come from the germline V gene. Sequencing of TCR beta, carried out with a high-throughput approach, was applied to CD8+ and CD4+ T cells from the blood. The CD8+ and CD4+ T cells were negatively isolated, with the TEMRA cells enriched by FACS.

The clonotype was recovered from a human donor in good health. Sequenced material: CD4+ T cells from PBMCs. The chain has TRBV29-1 and TRBJ1-4; the D is unclear. CDR3 protein: CSVEGGGTTNEKLFF. CDR3 DNA: TGCAGCGTTGAAGGGGGTGGAACAACTAATGAAAAACTGTTTTTT.